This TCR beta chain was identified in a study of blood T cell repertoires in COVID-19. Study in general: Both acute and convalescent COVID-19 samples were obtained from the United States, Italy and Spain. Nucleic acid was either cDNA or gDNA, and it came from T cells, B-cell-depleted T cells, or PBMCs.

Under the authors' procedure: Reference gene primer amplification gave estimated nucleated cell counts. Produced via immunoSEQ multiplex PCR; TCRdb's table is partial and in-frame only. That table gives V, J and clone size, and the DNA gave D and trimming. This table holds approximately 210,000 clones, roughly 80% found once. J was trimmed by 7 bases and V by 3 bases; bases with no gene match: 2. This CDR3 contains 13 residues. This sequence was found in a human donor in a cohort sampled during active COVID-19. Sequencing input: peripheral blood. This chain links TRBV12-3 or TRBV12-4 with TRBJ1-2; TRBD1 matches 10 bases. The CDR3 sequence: CASSLGTGVGYTF. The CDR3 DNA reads TGTGCCAGCAGTTTGGGGACAGGGGTTGGCTACACCTTC.